A selection of T cell receptor beta chains follows, all from one sample in a study of T-cell reconstitution after alpha-beta-depleted transplantation in children. TCRdb recomputed calls from the PCR reads with MiXCR, one row per CDR3 protein. Among some 840,000 distinct CDR3 sequences listed, 15% to 20% were seen once. The sequencing here drew on PBMCs, mostly from graft donor cells, taken 360 days after TCRalphabeta/CD19-depleted stem cell transplant. The receptor source for this set is a male patient younger than 18 who had a stem cell transplant for acute lymphoblastic leukemia, so the T cells may come from the graft donor. The CDR3 runs from the conserved cysteine through the conserved F or W. The D gene is left open where the match is weak. Not every row has a clone size; where given, it reads once, few, many or a size class.

j_call clone_size d_call v_call cdr3_nt cdr3_aa
TRBJ2-7 many TRBD2 TRBV9 TGTGCCAGCAGCGGCGGGGGGACCTACGAGCAGTACTTC CASSGGGTYEQYF
TRBJ1-4 - - TRBV7-2 TGTGCCAGCAGCTTAGGCCGGCTAGTGAGTGAAAAACTGTTTTTT CASSLGRLVSEKLFF
TRBJ2-1 few TRBD2 TRBV11-2 TGTGCCAGCAGGATACTAGCGGATAAATTCAATGAGCAGTTCTTC CASRILADKFNEQFF
TRBJ2-7 - - TRBV7-9 TGTGCCAGCAGCTGGCAGGAAAGCTCCTACGAGCAGTACTTC CASSWQESSYEQYF
TRBJ2-7 - - TRBV4-1 TGCGCCAGCAGCCACTGGACAGACTCCTACGAGCAGTACTTC CASSHWTDSYEQYF
TRBJ2-2 many TRBD2 TRBV5-1 TGCGCCAGCAGCATAAGCGGGAGACCAACCGGGGAGCTGTTTTTT CASSISGRPTGELFF
TRBJ2-3 - - TRBV28 TGTGCCAGCAGTTTCGAGGCTTTTCTCACAGATACGCAGTATTTT CASSFEAFLTDTQYF
TRBJ2-5 few TRBD1 TRBV5-1 TGCGCCAGCAGCTGGACAGGGGGCTTCCAAGAGACCCAGTACTTC CASSWTGGFQETQYF
TRBJ2-5 - TRBD1 TRBV20-1 TGCAGTGCTAGGCTTTTCGACAGGGTCGGAGAGACCCAGTACTTC CSARLFDRVGETQYF
TRBJ2-7 many - TRBV2 TGTGCCAGCTCAGGGGCCTACGAGCAGTACTTC CASSGAYEQYF
TRBJ2-2 few TRBD1 TRBV27 TGTGCCAGCAGTTTCTCGACAGGGTGGACCGGGGAGCTGTTTTTT CASSFSTGWTGELFF
TRBJ2-7 - - TRBV5-1 TGCGCCAGCAGCTTGCCGGGAGCGGGCGAGCAGTACTTC CASSLPGAGEQYF
TRBJ1-6 few TRBD1 TRBV7-9 TGTGCCAGCAGCTTAACAGGGGACCATTCACCCCTCCACTTT CASSLTGDHSPLHF
TRBJ2-7 - - TRBV29-1 TGCAGCGTTGAAGATCTTCGCCCAGGAACCTTAGACTACGAGCAGTACTTC CSVEDLRPGTLDYEQYF
TRBJ2-3 few TRBD2 TRBV6-5 TGTGCCAGCAGTTATCCGGGGGGAGGTCTCACAGATACGCAGTATTTT CASSYPGGGLTDTQYF
TRBJ2-2 few - TRBV20-1 TGCAGTGCTAGTCTCCTCGTCGCGGGACCGCGGGGCGGGGAGCTGTTTTTT CSASLLVAGPRGGELFF
TRBJ2-3 few TRBD2 TRBV20-1 TGCAGTGCTAGAGGGTCCCTACTAGCGGGATCTTCAGATACGCAGTATTTT CSARGSLLAGSSDTQYF